Following are 27 T cell receptor beta chains from one sample sequenced in a study of blood T cells in healthy people across ages. The authors ran a second PCR of 7 to 11 cycles using a sample-barcoded 5' primer and a J-beta primer mix. MiXCR, applied by TCRdb to the 5' RACE reads, yields one record per CDR3 protein. The table has approximately 800,000 distinct CDR3 sequences, roughly 50% seen once. Sequencing used blood. These receptors originate from a man older than 75 in good health.

The V gene is TRBV20-1, the J gene TRBJ1-6; weak D call: TRBD1 (5 bases). Per germline, CDR1 DFQATT and CDR2 SNEGSKA (reference sequence). The germline V and J ends were trimmed by 2 bases and 9 bases, with 11 bases remaining between them. CDR3 size: 13 residues. This CDR3 reads CSARSQGGSPLHF. CDR3 bases: TGCAGTGCTAGAAGTCAGGGAGGTTCACCCCTCCACTTT.

V and J are TRBV20-1 and TRBJ2-7; 11 positions match TRBD2. V shed 5 bases and J 6 bases; nucleotides not matched to a gene: 9. The CDR3 is made up of 14 amino acids. Germline V gene sequence: CDR1 DFQATT, CDR2 SNEGSKA (reference sequence). The CDR3 loop reads CSAGRLLAGAEQYF. The CDR3 coding sequence is TGCAGTGCTGGAAGGTTACTAGCGGGAGCCGAGCAGTACTTC.

This clonotype was recorded once. The CDR3 DNA reads as TGTGCCAGCCGAGGGACAGGGGGGCCAGCCGAAGCTTTCTTT. It translates to CASRGTGGPAEAFF. This chain links TRBV14 with TRBJ1-1; 11 bases line up with TRBD1. The CDR3 sequence is 14 residues long. J was trimmed by 8 bases and V by 8 bases; bases with no gene match: 10. Germline values: CDR1 SGHDN, CDR2 FVKESK.

The V gene is TRBV5-1, the J gene TRBJ2-1; D remains ambiguous. The CDR3 runs 14 residues. V was pared by 0 bases and J by 9 bases, with 13 bases between. CDR1 is SGHRS, CDR2 YFSETQ, per germline. Here the CDR3 reads CASSLVGAVSEQFF. The CDR3 region has the DNA TGCGCCAGCAGCTTGGTGGGCGCTGTGAGTGAGCAGTTCTTC. Together with reference TRBV5-1 and TRBJ2-1, the CDR3 gives the full variable domain: KAGVTQTPRYLIKTRGQQVTLSCSPISGHRSVSWYQQTPGQGLQFLFEYFSETQRNKGNFPGRFSGRQFSNSRSEMNVSTLELGDSALYLCASSLVGAVSEQFFGPGTRLTVL.

The chain links TRBV28 to TRBJ2-4; 9 nucleotides agree with TRBD2. The V gene's germline CDR1 is MDHEN and CDR2 SYDVKM. Unmatched junction bases numbered 16, after V lost 3 bases and J lost 13 bases. The CDR3 is 16 amino acids. For the CDR3, the DNA is TGTGCCAGCAGTTTCCCCCCGGAAGCGGGAGGCCTGGGGCAGTACTTC. Translated, it gives CASSFPPEAGGLGQYF.

This chain joins TRBV13 and TRBJ2-5, with unresolved D. V lost 6 bases to trimming and J lost 4 bases, with 12 bases between them. There are 13 residues in the CDR3. Germline V gene lookup returns CDR1 PRHDT and CDR2 FYEKMQ (reference sequence). CDR3 in amino acids: CASSPRVVETQYF. The CDR3, as DNA: TGTGCCAGCAGTCCCCGGGTCGTAGAGACCCAGTACTTC.

Points on this clonotype: The junction shows a germline mismatch at one end, possibly a read error. The chain uses TRBV3-1 and TRBJ2-7, with unresolved D. The CDR3 has 13 amino acids. Germline CDR1 and CDR2: LGHDT and YNNKEL (reference sequence). CDR3 bases: TGTGCCAGCAGCCAAGGTCTGAGGAAGACCCAGAACTTC. The encoded protein is CASSQGLRKTQNF.

This clonotype appeared a few times. The CDR3 is CSAHDSTDTQYF. In DNA, the CDR3 is TGCAGTGCCCACGACAGCACAGATACGCAGTATTTT. The chain couples TRBV20-1 to TRBJ2-3, with unresolved D. CDR3 length equals 12 residues. CDR1 DFQATT and CDR2 SNEGSKA come from the germline V gene (reference sequence). V shed 6 bases and J shed 0 bases, with 7 bases lying between them.

The chain couples TRBV20-1 to TRBJ2-1, with 12 positions matching TRBD2. V shed 7 bases, J shed 5 bases, and the junction held 3 bases outside the gene matches. Per germline, CDR1 DFQATT and CDR2 SNEGSKA (reference sequence). The CDR3 covers 13 residues. This CDR3 is CSGTSGVNNEQFF. The CDR3 DNA follows: TGCAGTGGGACTAGCGGGGTGAACAATGAGCAGTTCTTC.

This chain uses TRBV12-3 or TRBV12-4 with TRBJ1-2; TRBD1 might be the D (6 bases). V gave up 2 bases and J gave up 8 bases, with 21 bases separating them. The CDR3 runs 16 residues. The CDR3 DNA follows: TGTGCCAGCAGTTTACGGGACGGGGGGCGCAAAGACGGCTACACCTTC. It specifies CASSLRDGGRKDGYTF.

The chain has TRBV6-5 and TRBJ2-5, with D possibly TRBD1 on 6 matching bases. The V end lost 6 bases, the J end lost 13 bases, and 15 bases lay between the germline ends. CDR1 MNHEY and CDR2 SVGAGI come from the germline V gene. The CDR3 extends over 11 amino acids. This CDR3 is CASRWDTLTYF. The CDR3 DNA is TGTGCCAGCAGATGGGACACTTTAACGTACTTC.

The genes are TRBV2 and TRBJ2-7, with unresolved D. The DNA end is a closer match to TRBJ2-5, so the J assignment may be wrong. The CDR3 has 14 amino acids. Looked up from germline, CDR1 is SNHLY and CDR2 is FYNNEI. As DNA, the CDR3 is TGTGCCAGCAGCCCCGAAGCAGTTTCAGAGACCCAGTACTTC. Protein: CASSPEAVSETQYF.

Written as DNA, the CDR3 is TGTGCTGCAGGGGCAAACTATGGCTACACCTTC. Amino acid sequence: CAAGANYGYTF. The V call is TRBV28, the J call TRBJ1-2; tentatively, D is TRBD1 (6 bases). CDR1 and CDR2 from the germline V gene are MDHEN and SYDVKM. This CDR3 region has 11 residues.

The chain couples TRBV12-3 or TRBV12-4 to TRBJ2-3; perhaps TRBD2 as D (6 bases). The V end was cut by 5 bases, the J end by 14 bases, with 32 bases between. CDR3 length: 17 residues. CDR3 DNA sequence: TGTGCCAGCAGTCCCACCATAGGCGCGGGGCTTTACAGATACGCGTATTTT. Translation gives CASSPTIGAGLYRYAYF.

The chain uses TRBV18 and TRBJ2-7, with 7 positions matching TRBD1. V shed 5 bases, J shed 0 bases, and the junction held 7 bases outside the gene matches. Looked up from germline, CDR1 is KGHSH and CDR2 is LQKENI. There are 15 residues in the CDR3. This CDR3 is CASSRDRASSYEQYF. DNA of the CDR3: TGTGCCAGCTCAAGAGACAGGGCTTCCTCCTACGAGCAGTACTTC. The full variable domain, in which reference TRBV18 and TRBJ2-7 provide the parts outside the CDR3, is NAGVMQNPRHLVRRRGQEARLRCSPMKGHSHVYWYRQLPEEGLKFMVYLQKENIIDESGMPKERFSAEFPKEGPSILRIQQVVRGDSAAYFCASSRDRASSYEQYFGPGTRLTVT.

This clonotype was detected a few times. DNA of the CDR3: TGTGCCAGCAGTACCGGGGGACGCTACGAGCAGTACTTC. Protein sequence: CASSTGGRYEQYF. J is TRBJ2-7 and V is TRBV6-1, with D tentatively TRBD2 (6 bases). Per the germline V gene, CDR1 is MNHNS and CDR2 is SASEGT. V lost 5 bases and J 3 bases, leaving 11 bases between the germline ends. The CDR3 is 13 residues long.

This clonotype was counted only a few times. The chain couples TRBV13 to TRBJ2-1, with D uncertain. The length of the CDR3 is 14 residues. Looked up from germline, CDR1 is PRHDT and CDR2 is FYEKMQ (reference sequence). Trimming took off 1 base at V and 4 bases at J, with 8 bases between the two ends. CDR3 in DNA: TGTGCCAGCAGCTTAGAAGCAGAGTACAATGAGCAGTTCTTC. This gives the protein CASSLEAEYNEQFF.

The J gene is TRBJ2-1, the V gene TRBV18, with a possible D match to TRBD2 (6 bases). Germline loops: CDR1 KGHSH, CDR2 LQKENI. There are 17 residues in the CDR3. Between the trimmed V and J ends, which lost 3 bases and 2 bases, there was a span of 17 bases. CDR3 residues: CASSPPRGTPTYNEQFF. The CDR3 DNA reads TGTGCCAGCTCACCTCCCCGGGGGACTCCTACCTACAATGAGCAGTTCTTC.

The chain has TRBV20-1 and TRBJ2-7, with TRBD1 identical over 7 bases. Germline trimming cut 6 bases from V and 0 bases from J; bases unmatched to any gene: 17. CDR3 length: 17 residues. The germline V gene encodes CDR1 DFQATT and CDR2 SNEGSKA (reference sequence). The CDR3, as DNA: TGCAGTGCCAGTTTTCGGGACAGAAGGCTCAGCTCCTACGAGCAGTACTTC. Its translation is CSASFRDRRLSSYEQYF.

The V and J genes are TRBV10-3 and TRBJ2-5; D possibly corresponds to TRBD1 (6 bases). Trimming left V 10 bases short and J 3 bases short, with 18 bases between. The length of the CDR3 is 14 residues. CDR1 is ENHRY and CDR2 is SYGVKD in the germline V gene. In nucleotides, the CDR3 is TGTGCCACGAATCCCGGGACACCTAAAGAGACCCAGTACTTC. This sequence encodes CATNPGTPKETQYF.

Regarding this clonotype: Germline and junction disagree at one end, which may indicate a read error. J is TRBJ2-1 and V is TRBV12-3 or TRBV12-4; TRBD2 might be the D (5 bases). The CDR3 covers 15 residues. CDR3 sequence: CASSLRAVSYNGQFF. CDR3 in DNA: TGTGCCAGCAGTTTACGAGCGGTTTCCTACAATGGGCAGTTCTTC.

Concerning this clonotype: One junction end disagrees with the germline gene, perhaps due to a read error. V usage is TRBV5-1 and J usage is TRBJ2-3; 9 positions agree with TRBD2. The CDR3 length is 14 residues. The germline V gene encodes CDR1 SGHRS and CDR2 YFSETQ. The CDR3 spells CASSLGTSKDTQYF. The CDR3 region has the DNA TGCGCCAGCAGCCTAGGGACTAGCAAAGATACGCAGTATTTT.

The gene calls are TRBV6-6 and TRBJ2-1; no clear D. Gene TRBJ2-7 matches the end of the DNA better, so the J call may be wrong. This CDR3 has 15 amino acids. Germline V gene lookup returns CDR1 MNHNY and CDR2 SVGAGI (reference sequence). The CDR3 region has the DNA TGTGCCAGCAGTTACTTCCCGAGCTCCTACAATGAGCAGTACTTC. It encodes CASSYFPSSYNEQYF.

This sequence joins TRBV27 and TRBJ1-2; 7 bases align to TRBD1. The V segment lost 1 base and the J segment 6 bases; nucleotides outside the gene matches: 2. This CDR3 spans 13 amino acids. Germline-derived CDR1 and CDR2 are MNHEY and SMNVEV (reference sequence). The CDR3 DNA reads as TGTGCCAGCAGTTTATTCACAGGGGATGGCTACACCTTC. Amino acids: CASSLFTGDGYTF.

The J gene is TRBJ2-4, the V gene TRBV20-1; TRBD2 matches at 9 bases. The germline V gene encodes CDR1 DFQATT and CDR2 SNEGSKA (reference sequence). CDR3 length: 21 residues. After removal of 4 bases from V and 8 bases from J, the junction contained 30 bases not matched to a gene. CDR3 loop: CSANPRSLLRGGGAVLDIQYF. The CDR3 DNA reads as TGCAGTGCTAACCCGAGGTCGCTCCTCCGCGGGGGGGGCGCTGTGCTGGACATTCAGTACTTC.

A note on this clonotype: One end of the junction does not line up with germline, which may come from a read error. This chain joins TRBV7-6 and TRBJ2-1; no clear D gene. CDR1 and CDR2 from the germline V gene are SGHVS and FNYEAQ. This CDR3 contains 14 residues. The CDR3 loop reads CASSTEPPATEQFF. As DNA, the CDR3 is TGTGCCAGCAGCACCGAACCCCCAGCCACTGAGCAGTTCTTT.

The chain employs TRBV12-3 or TRBV12-4 and TRBJ2-1; D might be TRBD2 (6 bases). The J call may be wrong; the DNA end is better matched by TRBJ2-7. The length of the CDR3 is 14 residues. The CDR3 sequence: CASSLLARANEQYF. The CDR3 DNA reads TGTGCCAGCAGTTTACTAGCGAGAGCAAATGAGCAGTACTTC.